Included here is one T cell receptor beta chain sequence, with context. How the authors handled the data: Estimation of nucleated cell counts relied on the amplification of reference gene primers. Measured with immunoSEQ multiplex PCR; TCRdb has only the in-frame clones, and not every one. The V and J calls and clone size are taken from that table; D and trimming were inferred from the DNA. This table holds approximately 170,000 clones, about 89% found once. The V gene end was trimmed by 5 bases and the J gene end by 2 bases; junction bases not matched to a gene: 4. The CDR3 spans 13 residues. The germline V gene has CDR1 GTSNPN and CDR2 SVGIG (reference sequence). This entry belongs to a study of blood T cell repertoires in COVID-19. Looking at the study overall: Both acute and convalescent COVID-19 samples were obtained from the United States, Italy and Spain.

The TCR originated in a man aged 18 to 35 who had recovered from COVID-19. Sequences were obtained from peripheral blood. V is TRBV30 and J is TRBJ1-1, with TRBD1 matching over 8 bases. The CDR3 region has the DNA TGTGCCTGGTCAGGGGGCATAAACACTGAAGCTTTCTTT. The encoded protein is CAWSGGINTEAFF.